These T cell receptor beta chains were read from a single sample in a study of T cells in Graves' hyperthyroidism and ophthalmopathy. TCRdb reprocessed the multiplex PCR reads with MiXCR, giving one entry per CDR3 protein. This sample has fewer than 700,000 distinct CDR3 sequences, with roughly 15% found just once. The sample consisted of blood. The receptors here all came from a woman under 30 with Graves' ophthalmopathy. The CDR3 runs from the conserved cysteine through the conserved F or W. The order of the fields is D gene, J gene, clone size, V gene, CDR3 DNA, CDR3 protein. The D gene is left open where the match is weak. The listing skips clone size in some rows; elsewhere it reads once, few, many or a size class.

D: TRBD2; J: TRBJ2-1; size: few; V: TRBV19; DNA: TGTGCCAGTAGTATAGGCCTAGGAGCGGGAGGGCCTTACAATGAGCAGTTCTTC; CDR3: CASSIGLGAGGPYNEQFF
D: TRBD2; J: TRBJ2-5; size: few; V: TRBV5-1; DNA: TGCGCCAGCAGCCAAGCTGCGACTAGCCGTGACCAAGAGACCCAGTACTTC; CDR3: CASSQAATSRDQETQYF
D: -; J: TRBJ2-3; size: many; V: TRBV11-2; DNA: TGTGCCAGCAGTCGGTTCCCTAGCACAGATACGCAGTATTTT; CDR3: CASSRFPSTDTQYF
D: -; J: TRBJ2-6; size: -; V: TRBV28; DNA: TGTGCCAGCAGTTTACTCGACGGAAACTCTGGGGCCAACGTCCTGACTTTC; CDR3: CASSLLDGNSGANVLTF
D: -; J: TRBJ2-1; size: many; V: TRBV2; DNA: TGTGCCAGCAGTAACCAAGGGGGGCTTAGTGAGCAGTTCTTC; CDR3: CASSNQGGLSEQFF
D: TRBD1; J: TRBJ1-2; size: -; V: TRBV29-1; DNA: TGCAGCGTTCCCCCGGGACAGGGGTGGTATGGCTACACCTTC; CDR3: CSVPPGQGWYGYTF
D: -; J: TRBJ2-2; size: many; V: TRBV3-1; DNA: TGTGCCAGCAGCTCGTACAGGGTTGGCACCGGGGAGCTGTTTTTT; CDR3: CASSSYRVGTGELFF
D: -; J: TRBJ2-7; size: few; V: TRBV7-6; DNA: TGTGCCAGCAGCTTAGAGCCTAGACCACTTTACGAGCAGTACTTC; CDR3: CASSLEPRPLYEQYF
D: TRBD1; J: TRBJ2-7; size: many; V: TRBV28; DNA: TGTGCCAGCAGTGAAACCGGGACAGGGATCCACGAGCAGTACTTC; CDR3: CASSETGTGIHEQYF
D: TRBD1; J: TRBJ2-1; size: many; V: TRBV2; DNA: TGTGCCAGCAGTATGGACAGGTCGTTATCCTACAATGAGCAGTTCTTC; CDR3: CASSMDRSLSYNEQFF
D: -; J: TRBJ1-2; size: many; V: TRBV12-3/TRBV12-4; DNA: TGTGCCAGCAGTCTTCCGTCAAACTATGGCTACACCTTC; CDR3: CASSLPSNYGYTF
D: -; J: TRBJ2-3; size: -; V: TRBV12-3/TRBV12-4; DNA: TGTGCCAGCAGTTTAGACGGGGTAGGCGATACGCAGTATTTT; CDR3: CASSLDGVGDTQYF
D: TRBD2; J: TRBJ2-7; size: many; V: TRBV5-1; DNA: TGCGCCAGCAGCGTGACTAGCGGGGGGTACGAGCAGTACTTC; CDR3: CASSVTSGGYEQYF
D: -; J: TRBJ2-7; size: few; V: TRBV27; DNA: TGTGCCGTCAGGGACGGAACCTACGAGCAGTACTTC; CDR3: CAVRDGTYEQYF
D: -; J: TRBJ1-1; size: -; V: TRBV27; DNA: TGTGCCAGCAGTGGCGGATGGGGTATCACTGAAGCTTTCTTT; CDR3: CASSGGWGITEAFF
D: -; J: TRBJ1-5; size: many; V: TRBV12-3/TRBV12-4; DNA: TGTGCCAGCAGGGTGGGCAATCAGCCCCAGCATTTT; CDR3: CASRVGNQPQHF
D: -; J: TRBJ1-4; size: many; V: TRBV3-1; DNA: TGTGCCAGCAGCCGAGGACACGGTGAAAAACTGTTTTTT; CDR3: CASSRGHGEKLFF